This T cell receptor (beta chain) was found in a study of CXCR3-negative and CXCR3-positive naive CD8 T cells. Study-level results: Naive cells with CXCR3 showed TRB CDR3s that were more hydrophobic than those in CXCR3-negative naive cells. Both naive subsets showed comparably high diversity, and memory CD8+ cells showed much lower diversity.

Turning to this clonotype: Its antigen is unidentified.

UMI-labeled 5' RACE TRB cDNA libraries were prepared from the cells. One entry per CDR3 protein, without DNA, is what TCRdb gives after re-calling the 5' RACE reads. Its listing shows about 62,000 distinct CDR3 sequences. The sequence was obtained from a human donor in good health. Some clones in this sample may be carry-over from other donors' samples. Input material: naive CXCR3- CD8+ T cells from blood. Subset of the sample: CD45RO-CCR7+CD27+CD95- naive CD8+ T cells lacking CXCR3 (TNR3-).

The CDR3 reads CASSQDLSREGTEAFF. This chain connects TRBV3-1 to TRBJ1-1. CDR1 is LGHDT and CDR2 is YNNKEL in the germline V gene (reference sequence). This CDR3 contains 16 residues.